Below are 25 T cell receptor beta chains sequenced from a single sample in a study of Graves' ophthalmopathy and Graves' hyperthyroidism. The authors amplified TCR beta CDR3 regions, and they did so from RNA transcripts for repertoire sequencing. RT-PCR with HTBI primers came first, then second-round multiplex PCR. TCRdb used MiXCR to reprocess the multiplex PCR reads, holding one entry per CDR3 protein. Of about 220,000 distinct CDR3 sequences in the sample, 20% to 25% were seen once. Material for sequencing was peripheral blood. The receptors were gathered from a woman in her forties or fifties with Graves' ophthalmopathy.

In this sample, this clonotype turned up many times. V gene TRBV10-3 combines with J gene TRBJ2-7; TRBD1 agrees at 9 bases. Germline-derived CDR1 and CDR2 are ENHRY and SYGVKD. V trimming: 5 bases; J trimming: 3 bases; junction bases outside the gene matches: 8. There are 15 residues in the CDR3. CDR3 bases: TGTGCCATCAGTACTCCGGGACAGGGTCTCTACGAGCAGTACTTC. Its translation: CAISTPGQGLYEQYF.

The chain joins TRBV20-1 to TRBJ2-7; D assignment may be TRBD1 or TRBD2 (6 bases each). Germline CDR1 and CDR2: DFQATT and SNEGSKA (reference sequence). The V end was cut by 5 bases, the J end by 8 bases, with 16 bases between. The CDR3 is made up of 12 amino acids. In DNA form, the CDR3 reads TGCAGTGCTGGGGGGCTCTCATTGAAGCAGTACTTC. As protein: CSAGGLSLKQYF.

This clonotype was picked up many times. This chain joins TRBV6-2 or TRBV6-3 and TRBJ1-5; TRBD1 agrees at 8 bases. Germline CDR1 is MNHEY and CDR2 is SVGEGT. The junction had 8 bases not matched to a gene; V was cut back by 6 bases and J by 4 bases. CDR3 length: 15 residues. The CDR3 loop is CASRIDRGANQPQHF. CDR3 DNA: TGTGCCAGCAGAATCGACAGGGGTGCTAATCAGCCCCAGCATTTT.

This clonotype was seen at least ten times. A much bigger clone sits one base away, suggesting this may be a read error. The CDR3 spells CASNLGPAWEQYF. CDR3 DNA sequence: TGTGCCAGCAACTTAGGGCCCGCGTGGGAGCAGTACTTC. The V and J genes are TRBV7-2 and TRBJ2-7; D unclear. There are 13 residues in the CDR3. Germline loops: CDR1 SGHTA, CDR2 FQGNSA.

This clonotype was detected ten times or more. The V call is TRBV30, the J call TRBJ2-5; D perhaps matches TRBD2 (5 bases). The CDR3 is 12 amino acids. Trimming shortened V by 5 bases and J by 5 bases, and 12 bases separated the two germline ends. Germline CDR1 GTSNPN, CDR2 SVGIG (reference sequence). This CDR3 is CAWLRGDETQYF. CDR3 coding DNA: TGTGCCTGGCTACGGGGAGATGAGACCCAGTACTTC.

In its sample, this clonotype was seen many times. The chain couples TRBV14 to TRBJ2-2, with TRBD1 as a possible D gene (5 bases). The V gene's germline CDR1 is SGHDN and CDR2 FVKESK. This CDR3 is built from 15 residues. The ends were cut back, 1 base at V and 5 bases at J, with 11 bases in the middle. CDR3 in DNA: TGTGCCAGCAGCCAAGCGGTGACAGTAACCGGGGAGCTGTTTTTT. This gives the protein CASSQAVTVTGELFF.

In nucleotides, the CDR3 is TGTGCCAGTAGTTCCCGCCTGGGGGTCACTGAAGCTTTCTTT. Its protein is CASSSRLGVTEAFF. The chain carries TRBV19 and TRBJ1-1; weak D call: TRBD1 (5 bases). The germline gives CDR1 LNHDA, CDR2 SQIVND (reference sequence). Trimming cost V 5 bases and J 4 bases, with 14 bases left between them. CDR3 length: 14 residues.

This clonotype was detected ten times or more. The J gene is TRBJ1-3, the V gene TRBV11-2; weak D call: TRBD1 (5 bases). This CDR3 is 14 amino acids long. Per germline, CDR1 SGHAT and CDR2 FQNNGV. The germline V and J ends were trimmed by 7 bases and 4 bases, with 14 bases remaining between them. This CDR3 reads CASNLGDAGNTIYF. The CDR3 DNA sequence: TGTGCCAGCAACCTCGGGGACGCGGGAAACACCATATATTTT.

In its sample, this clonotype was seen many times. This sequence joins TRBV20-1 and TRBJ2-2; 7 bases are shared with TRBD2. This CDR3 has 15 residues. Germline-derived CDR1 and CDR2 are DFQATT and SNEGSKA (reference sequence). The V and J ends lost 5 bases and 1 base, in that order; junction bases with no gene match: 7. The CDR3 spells CSAGERDWNTGELFF. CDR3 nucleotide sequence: TGCAGTGCTGGTGAGCGGGATTGGAACACCGGGGAGCTGTTTTTT.

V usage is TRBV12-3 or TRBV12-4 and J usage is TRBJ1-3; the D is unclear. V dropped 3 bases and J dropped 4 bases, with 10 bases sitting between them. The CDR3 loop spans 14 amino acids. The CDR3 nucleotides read TGTGCCAGCAGTTTGATAAGGGCCGGAAACACCATATATTTT. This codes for CASSLIRAGNTIYF.

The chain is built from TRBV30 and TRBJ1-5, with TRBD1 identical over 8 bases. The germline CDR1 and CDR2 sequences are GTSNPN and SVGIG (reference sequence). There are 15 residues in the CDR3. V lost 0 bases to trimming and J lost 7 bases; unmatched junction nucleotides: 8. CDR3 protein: CAWSVTTGGSQPQHF. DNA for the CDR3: TGTGCCTGGAGTGTTACAACAGGGGGAAGCCAGCCCCAGCATTTT.

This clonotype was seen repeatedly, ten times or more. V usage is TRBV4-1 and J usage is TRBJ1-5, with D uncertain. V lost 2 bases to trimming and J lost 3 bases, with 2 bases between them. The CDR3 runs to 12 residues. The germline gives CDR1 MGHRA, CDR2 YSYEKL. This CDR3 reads CASSQPNQPQHF. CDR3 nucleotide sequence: TGCGCCAGCAGCCAACCCAATCAGCCCCAGCATTTT.

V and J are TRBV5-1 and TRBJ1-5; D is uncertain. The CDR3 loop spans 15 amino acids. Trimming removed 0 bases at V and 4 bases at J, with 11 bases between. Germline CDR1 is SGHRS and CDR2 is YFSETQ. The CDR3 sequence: CASSLDGFRNQPQHF. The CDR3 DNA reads TGCGCCAGCAGCTTGGACGGTTTTAGGAATCAGCCCCAGCATTTT.

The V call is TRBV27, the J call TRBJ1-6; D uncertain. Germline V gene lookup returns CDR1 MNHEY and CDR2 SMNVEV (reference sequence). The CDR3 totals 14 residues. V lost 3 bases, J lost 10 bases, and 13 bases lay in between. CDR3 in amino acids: CASSFGGLGSPLHF. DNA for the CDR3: TGTGCCAGCAGTTTTGGAGGGCTGGGATCACCCCTCCACTTT.

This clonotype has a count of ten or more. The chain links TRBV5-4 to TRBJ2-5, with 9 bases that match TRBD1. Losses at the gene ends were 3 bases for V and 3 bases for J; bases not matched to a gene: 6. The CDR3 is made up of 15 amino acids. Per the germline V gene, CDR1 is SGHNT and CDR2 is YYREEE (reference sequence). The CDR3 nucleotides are TGTGCCAGCAGCTCCGGGACAGGGTTAAAAGAGACCCAGTACTTC. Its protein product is CASSSGTGLKETQYF.

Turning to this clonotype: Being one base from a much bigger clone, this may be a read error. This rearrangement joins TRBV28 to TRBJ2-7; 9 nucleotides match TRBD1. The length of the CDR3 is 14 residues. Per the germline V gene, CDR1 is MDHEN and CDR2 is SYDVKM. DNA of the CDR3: TGTGCCAGCTCTTCCGGGACAGGGATCCACGAGCGGTACTTC. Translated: CASSSGTGIHERYF.

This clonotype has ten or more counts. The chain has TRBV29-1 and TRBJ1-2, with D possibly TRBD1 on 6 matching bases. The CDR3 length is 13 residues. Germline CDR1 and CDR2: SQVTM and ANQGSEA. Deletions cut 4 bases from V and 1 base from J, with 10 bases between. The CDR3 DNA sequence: TGCAGCGTTGTAGGGGGGGGTAACTATGGCTACACCTTC. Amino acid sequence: CSVVGGGNYGYTF.

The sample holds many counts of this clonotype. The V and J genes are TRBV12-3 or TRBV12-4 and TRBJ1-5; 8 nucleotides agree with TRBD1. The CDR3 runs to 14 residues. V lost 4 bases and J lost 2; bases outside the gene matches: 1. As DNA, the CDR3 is TGTGCCAGCAGTTCGACAGGGGGCAATCAGCCCCAGCATTTT. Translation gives CASSSTGGNQPQHF.

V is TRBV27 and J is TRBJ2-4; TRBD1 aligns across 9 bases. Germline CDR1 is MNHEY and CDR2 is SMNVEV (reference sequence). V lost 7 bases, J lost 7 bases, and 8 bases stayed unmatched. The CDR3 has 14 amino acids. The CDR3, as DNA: TGTGCCAGCACCTCGGCTGGGACAGGGAACATTCAGTACTTC. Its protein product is CASTSAGTGNIQYF.

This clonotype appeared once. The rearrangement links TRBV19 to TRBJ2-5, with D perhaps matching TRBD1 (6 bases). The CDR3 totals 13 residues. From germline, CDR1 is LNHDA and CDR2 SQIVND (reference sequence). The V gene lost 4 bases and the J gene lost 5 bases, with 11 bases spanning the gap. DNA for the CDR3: TGTGCCAGTAGTAGACAAACAGGGGAGACCCAGTACTTC. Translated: CASSRQTGETQYF.

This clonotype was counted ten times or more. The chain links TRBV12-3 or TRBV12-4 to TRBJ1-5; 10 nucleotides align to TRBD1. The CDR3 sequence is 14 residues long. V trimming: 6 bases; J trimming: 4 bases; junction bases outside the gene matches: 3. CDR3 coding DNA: TGTGCCAGCAGCCGGGACAGGGGTAATCAGCCCCAGCATTTT. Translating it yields CASSRDRGNQPQHF.

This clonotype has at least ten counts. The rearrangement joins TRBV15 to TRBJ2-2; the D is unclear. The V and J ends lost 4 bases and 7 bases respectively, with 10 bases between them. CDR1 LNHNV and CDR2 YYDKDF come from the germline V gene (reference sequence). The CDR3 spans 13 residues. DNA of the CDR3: TGTGCCACCAGCAAAAAGGGATACGGGGAGCTGTTTTTT. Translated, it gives CATSKKGYGELFF.

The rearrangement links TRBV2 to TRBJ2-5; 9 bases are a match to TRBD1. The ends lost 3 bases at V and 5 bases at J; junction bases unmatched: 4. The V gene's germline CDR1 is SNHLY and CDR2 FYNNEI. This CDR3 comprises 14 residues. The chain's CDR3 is CASSEQTGGETQYF. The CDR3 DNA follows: TGTGCCAGCAGTGAGCAAACAGGGGGCGAGACCCAGTACTTC.

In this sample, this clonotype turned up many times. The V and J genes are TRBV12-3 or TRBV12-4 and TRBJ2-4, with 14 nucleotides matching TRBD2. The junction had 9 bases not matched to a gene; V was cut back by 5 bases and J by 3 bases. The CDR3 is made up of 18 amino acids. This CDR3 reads CASSPGLAGGNFKNIQYF. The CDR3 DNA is TGTGCCAGCAGTCCCGGACTAGCGGGAGGAAACTTCAAAAACATTCAGTACTTC.

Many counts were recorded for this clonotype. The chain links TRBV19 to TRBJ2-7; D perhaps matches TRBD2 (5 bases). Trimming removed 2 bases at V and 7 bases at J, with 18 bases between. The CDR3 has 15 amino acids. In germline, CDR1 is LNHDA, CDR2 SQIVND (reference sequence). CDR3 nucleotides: TGTGCCAGTAGTATACGAGGGAACCTTTCGTGTGAGCAGTACTTC. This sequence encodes CASSIRGNLSCEQYF.